One sample yielded the 10 T cell receptor beta chains listed below, sequenced in a study of beta chain features in type 1 diabetes. Sequencing targeted expressed TCRB transcripts, as all isolated RNA had been reverse transcribed. Clones were read by immunoSEQ multiplex PCR, and TCRdb kept only the in-frame ones, dropping some. The sample yields about 340,000 clones, roughly 8% seen once. The sample taken for sequencing was central memory CD4+ T cells from blood. Every receptor here comes from a young woman in good health.

The chain couples TRBV2 to TRBJ1-1, with D unclear. The ends were cut back, 5 bases at V and 1 base at J, with 5 bases in the middle. The CDR3 extends over 12 amino acids. Per germline, CDR1 SNHLY and CDR2 FYNNEI. CDR3 residues: CASSPWNTEAFF. DNA for the CDR3: TGTGCCAGCAGTCCCTGGAACACTGAAGCTTTCTTT.

The chain has TRBV19 and TRBJ2-1; 9 positions match TRBD1. Germline V gives CDR1 LNHDA, CDR2 SQIVND (reference sequence). V shed 5 bases, J shed 4 bases, and the junction held 6 bases outside the gene matches. This CDR3 has 15 amino acids. The CDR3 DNA sequence: TGTGCCAGTAGTCACACAGGGGGCGCGTACAATGAGCAGTTCTTC. Translation gives CASSHTGGAYNEQFF.

This clone has a count of ten or more. The chain links TRBV28 to TRBJ1-1; 9 bases fit TRBD1. CDR3 length equals 15 residues. V lost 4 bases to trimming and J lost 5 bases; unmatched junction nucleotides: 8. Germline loops: CDR1 MDHEN, CDR2 SYDVKM. The CDR3 DNA follows: TGTGCCAGCAGTTCTACCGGGACAGGGTGGACTGAAGCTTTCTTT. It codes for CASSSTGTGWTEAFF.

In DNA, the CDR3 is TGTGCCAGCAGCATCACTAGTGCAGAGACCCAGTACTTC. As protein: CASSITSAETQYF. The chain recombines TRBV28 with TRBJ2-5; D is perhaps TRBD2 (5 bases). With 6 bases removed from V and 4 bases from J, the gap between germline ends came to 12 bases. The CDR3 covers 13 residues. Germline CDR1 is MDHEN and CDR2 is SYDVKM.

CDR3 region: CASSLNRDRGNYEQYF. In DNA form, the CDR3 reads TGTGCCAGCAGCTTAAACCGGGACAGGGGAAACTACGAGCAGTACTTC. The chain carries TRBV11-2 and TRBJ2-7; 10 nucleotides line up with TRBD1. The CDR3 length is 16 residues. Germline lookup yields CDR1 SGHAT and CDR2 FQNNGV. V was clipped by 2 bases and J by 3 bases; unmatched bases: 7. Drawing the rest from reference TRBV11-2 and TRBJ2-7, the complete variable domain is EAGVAQSPRYKIIEKRQSVAFWCNPISGHATLYWYQQILGQGPKLLIQFQNNGVVDDSQLPKDRFSAERLKGVDSTLKIQPAKLEDSAVYLCASSLNRDRGNYEQYFGPGTRLTVT.

The sample holds a few counts of this clone. V and J are TRBV5-1 and TRBJ2-1; D may be TRBD2 (5 bases). The CDR3 runs 15 residues. Per the germline V gene, CDR1 is SGHRS and CDR2 is YFSETQ. V lost 5 bases, J lost 2 bases, and 14 bases lay in between. DNA of the CDR3: TGCGCCAGCAGTTATAGGGAGCCTCCCTACAATGAGCAGTTCTTC. Encoded protein: CASSYREPPYNEQFF.

The chain combines TRBV9 with TRBJ2-3; D tentatively reads TRBD1 or TRBD2 (5 bases each). Germline CDR1 and CDR2: SGDLS and YYNGEE. The V end was cut by 0 bases, the J end by 8 bases, with 22 bases between. The length of the CDR3 is 17 residues. CDR3 amino acids: CASSVESSGRRFGTQYF. The CDR3 nucleotides are TGTGCCAGCAGCGTAGAATCGTCGGGGCGACGGTTCGGTACGCAGTATTTT.

The V gene is TRBV6-6, the J gene TRBJ2-1; 11 bases are a match to TRBD1. Trimming at V came to 6 bases and at J to 7 bases, leaving 8 bases not matched to a gene. CDR1 and CDR2 (germline): MNHNY, SVGAGI (reference sequence). The CDR3 is made up of 15 amino acids. CDR3 nucleotides: TGTGCCAGCAGCAATCCGGGACAGGGGGTGAATGAGCAGTTCTTC. Protein: CASSNPGQGVNEQFF.

About this clone: The sample contains more than one DNA sequence encoding this CDR3. The chain employs TRBV15 and TRBJ2-1, with a possible D match to TRBD2 (5 bases). CDR1 is LNHNV, CDR2 YYDKDF, per germline (reference sequence). The CDR3 is made up of 15 amino acids. V lost 1 base to trimming and J lost 0 bases, with 7 bases between them. This CDR3 is CATSRVTSSYNEQFF. CDR3 DNA sequence: TGTGCCACCAGCAGAGTCACTAGCTCCTACAATGAGCAGTTCTTC.

This clone was detected a few times. The chain carries TRBV5-4 and TRBJ1-2; 7 bases are a match to TRBD1. CDR1 and CDR2 (germline): SGHNT, YYREEE (reference sequence). The CDR3 has 13 amino acids. The V and J ends lost 6 bases and 3 bases, in that order; junction bases with no gene match: 5. The CDR3 here is CASTEQGYYGYTF. CDR3 DNA sequence: TGTGCCAGCACCGAACAGGGGTACTATGGCTACACCTTC.